The 2 T cell receptor beta chains listed next were all sequenced from one sample in a study of shared clonotypes between healthy human individuals. Using immunoSEQ multiplex PCR, the repertoire was profiled, and TCRdb retains in-frame clones only, with some absent. The sample holds about 380,000 clones; approximately 97% are singletons and the top ten take about 0.34%. The sequenced sample consisted of memory CD8+ T cells sorted from blood. Subset noted: CD45RO+ cells pooled with CCR7-negative TemRA cells. Source of these receptors: a man in his thirties or forties in good health.

This clone was picked up one time. The chain combines TRBV19 with TRBJ2-2, with D unclear. The CDR3 runs to 14 residues. Germline loops: CDR1 LNHDA, CDR2 SQIVND (reference sequence). V lost 6 bases and J lost 1, with 9 bases in between. The CDR3 nucleotides read TGTGCCAGTAGCACTCACAGGAACACCGGGGAGCTGTTTTTT. Translated: CASSTHRNTGELFF.

The chain carries TRBV5-1 and TRBJ2-7; TRBD1 agrees at 7 bases. The germline gives CDR1 SGHRS, CDR2 YFSETQ. The ends lost 4 bases at V and 6 bases at J; junction bases unmatched: 10. This CDR3 comprises 14 residues. CDR3: CASSLADRAGEQYF. As DNA, the CDR3 is TGCGCCAGCAGCCTGGCCGACAGGGCTGGCGAGCAGTACTTC.